One sample yielded the 8 T cell receptor beta chains listed below, sequenced in a study of immune characteristics of hereditary and idiopathic chronic pancreatitis. Total pancreatectomy with islet autotransplantation was the source of the chronic pancreatitis pancreas tissue. The protocol was immunoSEQ multiplex PCR, while the TCRdb copy is restricted to in-frame clones and leaves out a portion. The data show around 6,200 clones, approximately 70% seen once. The sample was pancreas tissue with hereditary chronic pancreatitis. The source of these receptors is a human donor with chronic pancreatitis.

CDR3 sequence: CASSDADRESGELFF. As DNA, the CDR3 is TGTGCCAGCAGTGACGCAGACAGGGAATCCGGGGAGCTGTTTTTT. This chain joins TRBV6-4 and TRBJ2-2; TRBD1 agrees at 7 bases. CDR1 MRHNA and CDR2 SNTAGT come from the germline V gene. This CDR3 is built from 15 residues. Trimming at V came to 2 bases and at J to 6 bases, leaving 6 bases not matched to a gene.

The V call is TRBV19, the J call TRBJ2-2; 10 bases fit TRBD1. This CDR3 region has 14 residues. The J segment lost 5 bases and the V segment lost 7 bases, leaving 4 bases of the junction unmatched. The germline V gene encodes CDR1 LNHDA and CDR2 SQIVND (reference sequence). The CDR3 coding sequence is TGTGCCAGTACCCGACAGGGGGCAACCGGGGAGCTGTTTTTT. Encoded protein: CASTRQGATGELFF.

As concerns this clone: The same CDR3 arises from other DNA sequences in this sample as well. CDR3 protein: CASSWGRNTEAFF. Here the CDR3 DNA reads TGTGCCAGCAGCTGGGGTCGGAACACTGAAGCTTTCTTT. This chain joins TRBV5-5 and TRBJ1-1; unclear D gene. Deletions cut 3 bases from V and 1 base from J, with 7 bases between. The CDR3 is 13 residues long. Germline values: CDR1 SGHKS, CDR2 YYEKEE (reference sequence).

The chain couples TRBV6-4 to TRBJ2-6, with D uncertain. CDR3 length equals 14 residues. CDR1 is MRHNA, CDR2 SNTAGT, per germline. The germline V and J ends were trimmed by 2 bases and 0 bases, with 2 bases remaining between them. CDR3 loop: CASSDNSGANVLTF. Here the CDR3 DNA reads TGTGCCAGCAGTGACAACTCTGGGGCCAACGTCCTGACTTTC.

The chain has TRBV7-2 and TRBJ1-1, with 7 nucleotides matching TRBD1. Germline trimming cut 5 bases from V and 2 bases from J; bases unmatched to any gene: 5. The germline gives CDR1 SGHTA, CDR2 FQGNSA. CDR3 length equals 14 residues. The CDR3 sequence is CASSPQGTNTEAFF. In DNA form, the CDR3 reads TGTGCCAGCAGCCCACAGGGGACCAACACTGAAGCTTTCTTT.

This clone is a singleton in its sample. The gene calls are TRBV7-8 and TRBJ1-2; D may be TRBD1 (5 bases). The CDR3 loop spans 14 amino acids. V was trimmed by 5 bases and J by 8 bases, leaving 18 bases between them. Germline V gene data show CDR1 as SGHVS and CDR2 as FQNEAQ. The CDR3 bases are TGTGCCAGCAGCCTCCTGGGGCGAGGAGAAGGCTACACCTTC. Translated, it gives CASSLLGRGEGYTF.

This sequence joins TRBV7-2 and TRBJ2-3; D is possibly TRBD2 (5 bases). The germline gives CDR1 SGHTA, CDR2 FQGNSA. The CDR3 length is 15 residues. The V gene lost 5 bases and the J gene lost 0 bases, with 12 bases spanning the gap. CDR3 DNA sequence: TGTGCCAGCAGCCCTAGCCTACTAAGCACAGATACGCAGTATTTT. This encodes CASSPSLLSTDTQYF.

For the CDR3, the DNA is TGTGCCAGCAGCCATCACAGATCCTACGAGCAGTACGTC. Translation gives CASSHHRSYEQYV. V usage is TRBV3-1 (or the pseudogene TRBV3-2) and J usage is TRBJ2-7, with no clear D. Germline CDR1 is LGHDT and CDR2 is YNNKEL (reference sequence). The CDR3 has 13 residues. V lost 3 bases to trimming and J lost 1 base, with 7 bases between them.